This T cell receptor beta chain comes out of a study of neurological immune-mediated disorders. Per germline, CDR1 DFQATT and CDR2 SNEGSKA (reference sequence). The CDR3 runs 13 residues. The J segment lost 5 bases and the V segment lost 6 bases, leaving 6 bases of the junction unmatched. This clonotype was counted ten times or more. Its antigen is undetermined. General observations from the study: The greatest degree of TCR clonal expansion was observed in HTLV-1-associated myelopathy, with the lowest in multiple sclerosis, below that of healthy controls. Any association between clinical or MRI features and the multiple sclerosis repertoire cluster was absent. Phylogenetic grouping assigned the repertoires of 18 of 34 multiple sclerosis patients to a single cluster of related CDR3 sequences. This cluster may be a repertoire-level signature.

The cDNA was synthesized by 5'RACE incorporating 10-nucleotide random UMIs. Each CDR3 protein gets one entry after TCRdb re-called the 5' RACE reads with MiXCR. Counted here are 95,000 or so distinct CDR3 sequences, 3.5% occurring once; the ten biggest clones make up approximately 5.9%. The clonotype originates from a woman between 18 and 29 years old with multiple sclerosis. The sample taken for sequencing was PBMCs. V is TRBV20-1 and J is TRBJ2-5, with TRBD2 matching 10 bases. CDR3 nucleotides: TGCAGTGCATGGACTAGCGGAGAGGAGACCCAGTACTTC. Encoded protein: CSAWTSGEETQYF.